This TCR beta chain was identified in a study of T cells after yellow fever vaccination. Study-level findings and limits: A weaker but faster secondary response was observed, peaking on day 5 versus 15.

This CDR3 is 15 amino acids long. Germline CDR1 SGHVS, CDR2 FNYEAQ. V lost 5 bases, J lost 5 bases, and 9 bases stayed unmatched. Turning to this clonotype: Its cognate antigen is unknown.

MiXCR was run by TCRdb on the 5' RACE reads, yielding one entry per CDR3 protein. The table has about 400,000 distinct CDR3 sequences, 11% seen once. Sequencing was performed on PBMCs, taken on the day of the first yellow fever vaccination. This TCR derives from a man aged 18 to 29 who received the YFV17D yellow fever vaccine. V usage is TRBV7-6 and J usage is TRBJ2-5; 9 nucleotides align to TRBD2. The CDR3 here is CASSGRGLAAETQYF. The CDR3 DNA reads TGTGCCAGCAGCGGCCGGGGACTAGCCGCCGAGACCCAGTACTTC.